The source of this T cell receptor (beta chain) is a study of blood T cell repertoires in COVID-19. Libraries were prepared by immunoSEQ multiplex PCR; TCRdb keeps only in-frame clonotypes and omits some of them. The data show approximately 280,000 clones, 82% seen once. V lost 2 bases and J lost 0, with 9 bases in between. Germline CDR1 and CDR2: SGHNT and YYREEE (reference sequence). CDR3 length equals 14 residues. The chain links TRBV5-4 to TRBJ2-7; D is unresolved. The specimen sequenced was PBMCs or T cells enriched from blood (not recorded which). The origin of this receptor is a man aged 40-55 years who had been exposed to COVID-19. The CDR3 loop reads CASSFTLSSYEQYF. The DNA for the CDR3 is TGTGCCAGCAGCTTTACTTTGAGCTCCTACGAGCAGTACTTC. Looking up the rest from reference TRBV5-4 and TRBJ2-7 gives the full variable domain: ETGVTQSPTHLIKTRGQQVTLRCSSQSGHNTVSWYQQALGQGPQFIFQYYREEENGRGNFPPRFSGLQFPNYSSELNVNALELDDSALYLCASSFTLSSYEQYFGPGTRLTVT.